The entry below gives a single T cell receptor (beta chain) sequence along with its context. V dropped 2 bases and J dropped 7; count of bases not matched to a gene: 4. Germline CDR1 is MNHEY and CDR2 is SVGAGI. This CDR3 has 14 amino acids. Here immunoSEQ multiplex PCR was the method, and the copy in TCRdb shows in-frame clones only, minus some. The sample lists around 25,000 clones; approximately 84% were seen once. This sample is drawn from a study of blood T cell repertoires in COVID-19. The sequenced sample was peripheral blood. V is TRBV6-5 and J is TRBJ2-1, with 8 bases matching TRBD2. This TCR was sampled from an elderly woman with acute or convalescent COVID-19. The DNA for the CDR3 is TGTGCCAGCAGTTACCAGCGGGAGCGAAATGAGCAGTTCTTC. It specifies CASSYQRERNEQFF.